One sample yielded the 14 T cell receptor beta chains listed below, sequenced in a study of blood T cell repertoires in COVID-19. Only in-frame clones appear in the TCRdb table, and some are missing; sequencing was by immunoSEQ multiplex PCR. Found here are about 410,000 clones, approximately 91% of them singletons; the top ten hold about 1.6%. The sequenced sample was peripheral blood. These receptor sequences come from a middle-aged woman with COVID-19, enrolled during active disease.

This chain joins TRBV15 and TRBJ1-2; maybe TRBD1 (5 bases). CDR3 length: 13 residues. The germline V gene has CDR1 LNHNV and CDR2 YYDKDF (reference sequence). Trimming cost V 0 bases and J 8 bases, with 10 bases left between them. DNA of the CDR3: TGTGCCACCAGCAGAGATCGGCCAGGGGGCTACACCTTC. Protein sequence: CATSRDRPGGYTF.

The chain employs TRBV11-2 and TRBJ1-1; perhaps TRBD1 as D (6 bases). With 3 bases removed from V and 7 bases from J, the gap between germline ends came to 15 bases. The CDR3 is 14 amino acids. Germline-derived CDR1 and CDR2 are SGHAT and FQNNGV. CDR3: CASSFGTGGLEAFF. CDR3 in DNA: TGTGCCAGCAGCTTTGGTACGGGGGGGCTTGAAGCTTTCTTT.

The CDR3 region is CASSILRDRVNEQFF. The CDR3 DNA sequence: TGTGCCAGTAGTATATTACGGGACAGGGTCAATGAGCAGTTCTTC. The chain joins TRBV19 to TRBJ2-1; TRBD1 matches at 9 bases. With 2 bases clipped from V and 6 bases from J, the junction kept 5 bases outside the gene matches. Per the germline V gene, CDR1 is LNHDA and CDR2 is SQIVND (reference sequence). This CDR3 has 15 amino acids.

The chain combines TRBV15 with TRBJ1-5, with D maybe TRBD1 (5 bases). This CDR3 region has 15 residues. V lost 8 bases, J lost 0 bases, and 14 bases lay in between. In germline, CDR1 is LNHNV, CDR2 YYDKDF (reference sequence). The CDR3 loop reads CATGRGGDSNQPQHF. For the CDR3, the DNA is TGTGCCACCGGGCGGGGGGGGGATAGCAATCAGCCCCAGCATTTT.

The chain joins TRBV19 to TRBJ1-2; D ambiguous. Trimming left V 7 bases short and J 8 bases short, with 14 bases between. The CDR3 has 12 amino acids. Per the germline V gene, CDR1 is LNHDA and CDR2 is SQIVND (reference sequence). CDR3 nucleotide sequence: TGTGCCAGTAAAGGCAGGTCCCGAGGCTACACCTTC. It encodes CASKGRSRGYTF.

The gene calls are TRBV7-8 and TRBJ1-1; D remains ambiguous. V was trimmed by 3 bases and J by 1 base, leaving 12 bases between them. CDR1 and CDR2 from the germline V gene are SGHVS and FQNEAQ. The CDR3 length is 15 residues. The CDR3 is CASSFDPGKNTEAFF. The CDR3 DNA is TGTGCCAGCAGCTTCGATCCGGGGAAGAACACTGAAGCTTTCTTT.

This rearrangement joins TRBV2 to TRBJ1-1; the D gene is possibly TRBD1 (6 bases). Germline V gene lookup returns CDR1 SNHLY and CDR2 FYNNEI. The V and J ends lost 7 bases and 3 bases respectively, with 24 bases between them. The CDR3 spans 17 residues. This CDR3 reads CASTIGGPGSVDTEAFF. The CDR3 DNA sequence: TGTGCCAGCACCATAGGGGGTCCGGGGTCGGTGGACACTGAAGCTTTCTTT. The variable domain in full, completed from reference TRBV2 and TRBJ1-1, reads EPEVTQTPSHQVTQMGQEVILRCVPISNHLYFYWYRQILGQKVEFLVSFYNNEISEKSEIFDDQFSVERPDGSNFTLKIRSTKLEDSAMYFCASTIGGPGSVDTEAFFGQGTRLTVV.

The V and J genes are TRBV7-3 and TRBJ1-1; 9 nucleotides line up with TRBD1. The CDR3 runs 15 residues. Germline V CDR1 and CDR2: SGHTA, FQGTGA. With 8 bases clipped from V and 1 base from J, the junction kept 8 bases outside the gene matches. In DNA, the CDR3 is TGTGCCAGCCGGGAGGGACAGGGCGAGAACACTGAAGCTTTCTTT. Translating gives CASREGQGENTEAFF.

The genes are TRBV4-3 and TRBJ2-1, with 9 bases aligning to TRBD2. The germline CDR1 and CDR2 sequences are LGHNA and YSLEER. The J segment lost 8 bases and the V segment lost 1 base, leaving 9 bases of the junction unmatched. The CDR3 extends over 16 amino acids. The CDR3 spells CASSQGHLAGFDEQFF. The CDR3 region has the DNA TGCGCCAGCAGCCAAGGTCACCTAGCGGGATTTGATGAGCAGTTCTTC.

The V call is TRBV6-5, the J call TRBJ1-3, with D perhaps TRBD1 (5 bases). CDR1 is MNHEY, CDR2 SVGAGI, per germline. CDR3 length equals 14 residues. V was clipped by 4 bases and J by 0 bases, with 7 bases between them. The CDR3 is CASSFRVSGNTIYF. Written as DNA, the CDR3 is TGTGCCAGCAGTTTCAGGGTCTCTGGAAACACCATATATTTT.

This clone was counted a single time. This chain joins TRBV6-6 and TRBJ1-5; tentative D call: TRBD1 (5 bases). The V end was cut by 8 bases, the J end by 2 bases, with 16 bases between. Germline V CDR1 and CDR2: MNHNY, SVGAGI (reference sequence). The CDR3 is 15 residues long. Written as DNA, the CDR3 is TGTGCCAGCGCTCTCCAGGGTGGAGGCAATCAGCCCCAGCATTTT. It specifies CASALQGGGNQPQHF.

The chain combines TRBV6-5 with TRBJ1-1; weak D call: TRBD1 (5 bases). The length of the CDR3 is 14 residues. Germline CDR1 and CDR2: MNHEY and SVGAGI. Trimming cost V 6 bases and J 0 bases, with 11 bases left between them. CDR3 sequence (DNA): TGTGCCAGCAGGGGGGGGAGGCTGAACACTGAAGCTTTCTTT. Encoded protein: CASRGGRLNTEAFF.

J is TRBJ2-3 and V is TRBV5-5, with D perhaps TRBD2 (6 bases). The CDR3 contains 17 residues. CDR1 and CDR2 from the germline V gene are SGHKS and YYEKEE (reference sequence). Trimming cost V 6 bases and J 1 base, with 21 bases left between them. CDR3 sequence: CASTLSVGSMGTDTQYF. CDR3 DNA: TGTGCCAGCACCCTGTCCGTCGGGAGTATGGGCACAGATACGCAGTATTTT.

The chain employs TRBV19 and TRBJ2-3; the match to TRBD2 covers 8 bases. V was pared by 4 bases and J by 0 bases, with 3 bases of the junction left unmatched. This CDR3 is built from 15 residues. In germline, CDR1 is LNHDA, CDR2 SQIVND (reference sequence). The CDR3 sequence is CASSNERGSTDTQYF. CDR3 coding DNA: TGTGCCAGTAGTAATGAGCGGGGGAGCACAGATACGCAGTATTTT.